The 16 T cell receptor beta chains below were found in one sample sequenced in a study of T cell repertoires in cytomegalovirus infection. Each CDR3 protein is one row after TCRdb ran MiXCR on the reads. The profile shows 680,000 or so distinct CDR3 sequences, about 40% of them singletons. Sequences were obtained from PBMCs. The receptors were gathered from a human donor in good health (CMV status not recorded). Some clones in this sample may be carry-over from other donors' samples.

This clonotype was recorded at least ten times. This CDR3 is CASSLERGGSATKGEQYF. CDR3 coding DNA: TGTGCCAGCAGTTTAGAAAGGGGCGGGAGTGCAACCAAAGGAGAGCAGTACTTC. This chain joins TRBV12-3 or TRBV12-4 and TRBJ2-7, with TRBD2 matching 7 bases. CDR3 length equals 18 residues. With 1 base clipped from V and 7 bases from J, the junction kept 19 bases outside the gene matches.

Turning to this clonotype: This is likely a read error, given that the CDR3 carries no conserved phenylalanine or tryptophan at its end. The chain employs TRBV12-3 or TRBV12-4 and TRBJ1-2; D not certain. The CDR3 consists of 11 residues. Trimming shortened V by 3 bases and J by 5 bases, and 4 bases separated the two germline ends. Here the CDR3 reads CASSFGYGYTL. DNA for the CDR3: TGTGCCAGCAGTTTCGGGTATGGCTACACCTTA.

This rearrangement joins TRBV6-1 to TRBJ1-3, with a possible D match to TRBD1 (5 bases). The CDR3 totals 15 residues. The V end was cut by 2 bases, the J end by 4 bases, with 12 bases between. Germline CDR1 is MNHNS and CDR2 is SASEGT. CDR3 sequence (DNA): TGTGCCAGCAGTGAATTGGGGCCGTCCGGAAACACCATATATTTT. It yields the protein CASSELGPSGNTIYF.

The V gene is TRBV19, the J gene TRBJ1-5; no firm D call. The V end lost 1 base, the J end lost 5 bases, and 9 bases lay between the germline ends. The CDR3 length is 14 residues. From germline, CDR1 is LNHDA and CDR2 SQIVND (reference sequence). For the CDR3, the DNA is TGTGCCAGTAGTATAGTGCCCCATTATCAGCCCCAGCATTTT. Translating it yields CASSIVPHYQPQHF.

This clonotype has ten or more counts. This sequence joins TRBV7-6 and TRBJ1-6, with no clear D. The CDR3 has 15 residues. Trimming took off 1 base at V and 0 bases at J, with 4 bases between the two ends. Germline assignment: CDR1 SGHVS and CDR2 FNYEAQ. The CDR3 DNA sequence: TGTGCCAGCAGCTTAGGGGGCTCCTATAATTCACCCCTCCACTTT. This sequence encodes CASSLGGSYNSPLHF. The whole variable domain, filled in from reference TRBV7-6 and TRBJ1-6, reads GAGVSQSPRYKVTKRGQDVALRCDPISGHVSLYWYRQALGQGPEFLTYFNYEAQQDKSGLPNDRFSAERPEGSISTLTIQRTEQRDSAMYRCASSLGGSYNSPLHFGNGTRLTVT.

This clonotype was seen only a few times. The rearrangement joins TRBV6-5 to TRBJ2-4, with D perhaps matching TRBD2 (5 bases). Germline V gene lookup returns CDR1 MNHEY and CDR2 SVGAGI. This CDR3 spans 15 amino acids. Between the trimmed V and J ends, which lost 0 bases and 8 bases, there was a span of 14 bases. CDR3 protein: CASSYSGILRDIQYF. The CDR3 DNA follows: TGTGCCAGCAGTTACTCCGGCATCCTGAGGGACATTCAGTACTTC.

The rearrangement uses TRBV6-9 and TRBJ1-1, with D maybe TRBD1 (6 bases). The germline V gene encodes CDR1 MNHGY and CDR2 SVAAGI. V lost 3 bases and J 4 bases, leaving 21 bases between the germline ends. This CDR3 is built from 17 residues. CDR3 DNA sequence: TGTGCCAGCAGTTACTTCTGGACCGAGGGGGTGGGCACTGAAGCTTTCTTT. This codes for CASSYFWTEGVGTEAFF.

This clonotype was counted once. V is TRBV12-3 or TRBV12-4 and J is TRBJ1-1; D possibly corresponds to TRBD1 (5 bases). With 8 bases removed from V and 6 bases from J, the gap between germline ends came to 16 bases. The CDR3 contains 13 residues. The CDR3 region is CASLLFGGAEAFF. Here the CDR3 DNA reads TGTGCCAGCCTGCTCTTCGGAGGGGCTGAAGCTTTCTTT.

The chain couples TRBV6-2 or TRBV6-3 to TRBJ2-4, with 7 bases fitting TRBD1. Germline V gene lookup returns CDR1 MNHEY and CDR2 SVGEGT. Losses at the gene ends were 5 bases for V and 2 bases for J; bases not matched to a gene: 9. CDR3 size: 16 residues. In DNA form, the CDR3 reads TGTGCCAGCAGTGACATCGGACAGGTCCCCAAAAACATTCAGTACTTC. It yields the protein CASSDIGQVPKNIQYF.

The rearrangement joins TRBV27 to TRBJ1-5; D gene ambiguous. This CDR3 has 15 amino acids. The V end lost 1 base, the J end lost 7 bases, and 14 bases lay between the germline ends. CDR1 is MNHEY, CDR2 SMNVEV, per germline (reference sequence). This CDR3 reads CASSLFGNYGQPQHF. The CDR3, as DNA: TGTGCCAGCAGTTTATTCGGGAACTACGGGCAGCCCCAGCATTTT.

J is TRBJ1-5 and V is TRBV6-1; 9 nucleotides match TRBD1. V gave up 0 bases and J gave up 1 base; unmatched junction bases: 4. The CDR3 loop spans 17 amino acids. The V gene's germline CDR1 is MNHNS and CDR2 SASEGT. The CDR3 DNA follows: TGTGCCAGCAGTGAAGCGCCGGGGACAGGGAGCAATCAGCCCCAGCATTTT. Amino acids: CASSEAPGTGSNQPQHF.

The chain recombines TRBV6-1 with TRBJ1-1, with 7 nucleotides matching TRBD1. The V gene end was trimmed by 6 bases and the J gene end by 0 bases; junction bases not matched to a gene: 7. The CDR3 length is 15 residues. Germline V gene sequence: CDR1 MNHNS, CDR2 SASEGT. CDR3 protein: CASRPGTALNTEAFF. The CDR3 DNA reads as TGTGCCAGCAGACCTGGGACAGCCCTGAACACTGAAGCTTTCTTT.

This clonotype was seen only a few times. The CDR3 region is CASSLLGASNQPQHF. DNA of the CDR3: TGTGCCAGCAGTTTACTTGGGGCTAGCAATCAGCCCCAGCATTTT. The chain employs TRBV28 and TRBJ1-5, with a weak D call TRBD1 (5 bases). Germline lookup yields CDR1 MDHEN and CDR2 SYDVKM. The CDR3 totals 15 residues. V shed 2 bases and J shed 0 bases, with 8 bases lying between them. Full variable domain (missing parts from reference TRBV28 and TRBJ1-5): DVKVTQSSRYLVKRTGEKVFLECVQDMDHENMFWYRQDPGLGLRLIYFSYDVKMKEKGDIPEGYSVSREKKERFSLILESASTNQTSMYLCASSLLGASNQPQHFGDGTRLSIL.

This clonotype was observed a few times. The J gene is TRBJ2-6, the V gene TRBV19; D call uncertain. CDR3 size: 14 residues. CDR1 LNHDA and CDR2 SQIVND come from the germline V gene (reference sequence). Trimming pared 3 bases from V and 1 base from J, leaving 4 bases between. The DNA of the CDR3 is TGTGCCAGTAGTATTGCGTCTGGGGCCAACGTCCTGACTTTC. Encoded protein: CASSIASGANVLTF.

This clonotype was seen a handful of times. J is TRBJ1-6 and V is TRBV7-9; TRBD1 might be the D (6 bases). V was cut by 5 bases and J by 8 bases, with 22 bases left in between. Looked up from germline, CDR1 is SEHNR and CDR2 is FQNEAQ (reference sequence). The CDR3 extends over 17 amino acids. CDR3 in DNA: TGTGCCAGCAGCCCACAAAGACGGGACACCGTTTATTCACCCCTCCACTTT. Its translation: CASSPQRRDTVYSPLHF.

This clonotype was detected many times. The rearrangement joins TRBV12-3 or TRBV12-4 to TRBJ2-2, with a weak D call TRBD1 (6 bases). This CDR3 is built from 14 residues. Trimming took 5 bases from V and 2 from J, leaving 9 bases between them. Here the CDR3 DNA reads TGTGCCAGCAGTGGACAGAAAAACACCGGGGAGCTGTTTTTT. Encoded protein: CASSGQKNTGELFF.